In this sample, the clone carrying this T cell receptor (beta chain) turned up a few times. Its target is not known. The same CDR3 arises from other DNA sequences in this sample as well. This sample is drawn from a study of shared clonotypes between healthy human individuals. General observations from the study: Around 5.3% of naive CD4 clonotypes were shared across four donors.

The V segment lost 6 bases and the J segment 2 bases; nucleotides outside the gene matches: 5. The CDR3 loop spans 15 amino acids. From germline, CDR1 is MNHEY and CDR2 SVGAGI. Profiled with immunoSEQ multiplex PCR; TCRdb holds only in-frame clones, not every one. The table lists approximately 700,000 clones, approximately 73% of them singletons. The TCR originated in a woman aged 25 to 39 in good health. This rearrangement joins TRBV6-5 to TRBJ2-2; 8 bases are a match to TRBD2. Input material: memory CD4+ T cells sorted from blood. As to subset: CD45RA-negative fraction. The CDR3 reads CASRSGGRNTGELFF. CDR3 bases: TGTGCCAGCAGATCGGGAGGGCGAAACACCGGGGAGCTGTTTTTT.